The entry below gives a single T cell receptor beta chain sequence along with its context. What it recognizes is unknown. This sample is part of a study of shared clonotypes between healthy human individuals. Study-level findings and limits: The study found lower generation probabilities in non-shared clonotypes than in those shared by all four donors.

Once extracted for a subset, genomic DNA was divided evenly among several immunoSEQ plates. About 200 ng DNA, 30,000 or so T cell genomes, went into each sorted-subset replicate PCR. Clones were sequenced by immunoSEQ multiplex PCR, and TCRdb holds only the in-frame ones, with some missing. The data contain fewer than 850,000 clones, around 72% of them singletons. The CDR3 runs to 16 residues. CDR1 is LNHNV and CDR2 is YYDKDF in the germline V gene (reference sequence). Losses at the gene ends were 1 base for V and 4 bases for J; bases not matched to a gene: 8. The chain links TRBV15 to TRBJ2-7; 9 positions match TRBD1. Sequencing used memory CD4+ T cells sorted from blood. Stated subset: CD45RA-negative fraction. The receptor was derived from a woman in her twenties or thirties in good health. The CDR3 bases are TGTGCCACCAGCAGAGTGACCGGGACAGGGTCTTACGAGCAGTACTTC. Translating it yields CATSRVTGTGSYEQYF.